This T cell receptor beta chain was profiled in a study of tumor and adjacent non-tumor tissue in lung cancer. This sample's RNA came from whole unsorted tissue. Worth noting for this clonotype: Antigen unknown.

Whole-study findings and limits: Compared with tumor, normal lung showed significantly lower TCR diversity. Normal lung showed higher cumulative top 100 clone frequency than tumor.

A modified ARM-PCR protocol with three rounds of nested PCR amplified TCRbeta. A single record per CDR3 protein comes from TCRdb applying MiXCR to the multiplex PCR reads. The table includes about 70,000 distinct CDR3 sequences, about 80% detected once. Trimming took off 6 bases at V and 3 bases at J, with 18 bases between the two ends. The length of the CDR3 is 14 residues. Per the germline V gene, CDR1 is SQVTM and CDR2 is ANQGSEA. What was sequenced was lung tumor tissue. The chain is built from TRBV29-1 and TRBJ2-7, with D possibly matching TRBD2 (5 bases). This receptor was taken from a man between 60 and 75 years old with non-small cell lung cancer. CDR3 region: CSVYIGISSYEQYF. In DNA, the CDR3 is TGCAGCGTATACATCGGGATTAGTAGCTACGAGCAGTACTTC.